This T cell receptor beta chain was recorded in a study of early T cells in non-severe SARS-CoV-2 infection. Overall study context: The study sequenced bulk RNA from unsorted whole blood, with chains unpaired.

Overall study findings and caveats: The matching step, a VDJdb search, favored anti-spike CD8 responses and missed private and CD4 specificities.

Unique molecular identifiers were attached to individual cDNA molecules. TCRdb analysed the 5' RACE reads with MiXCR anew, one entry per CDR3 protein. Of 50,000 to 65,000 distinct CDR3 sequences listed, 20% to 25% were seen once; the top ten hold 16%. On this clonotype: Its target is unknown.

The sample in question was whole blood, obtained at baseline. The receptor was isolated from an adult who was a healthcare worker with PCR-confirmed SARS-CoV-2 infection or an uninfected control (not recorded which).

Here the CDR3 reads CASSELTGGPRADTQYF. The DNA for the CDR3 is TGTGCCAGCAGTGAATTGACAGGGGGACCTAGGGCAGATACGCAGTATTTT. This chain links TRBV2 with TRBJ2-3; 9 positions agree with TRBD1. V lost 2 bases and J lost 4; bases outside the gene matches: 10. The CDR3 has 17 residues. The germline V gene encodes CDR1 SNHLY and CDR2 FYNNEI.